These 30 T cell receptor beta chains came from one sample sequenced in a study of identical twins (dated by TCRdb to between 2015 and 2016). Library prep was done by 5' RACE. Reads for this sample came from an Illumina HiSeq 2000. Using fastp at Q25 and MiXCR, TCRdb reprocessed the public reads and kept productive beta chains. Each entry merges the rows of one CDR3 protein and shows their most common DNA and genes. The sample yields roughly 1.6 million distinct CDR3 sequences; roughly 35% were counted once. The ten largest clonotypes hold approximately 0.29% of the sample. The sequenced sample consisted of cord blood. These receptors came from a newborn girl in good health.

This clonotype was observed a few times. A read error may be the cause here, since a much bigger clone is one base away. The chain couples TRBV20-1 to TRBJ1-5; D ambiguous. Germline V CDR1 and CDR2: DFQATT, SNEGSKA (reference sequence). Trimming left V 0 bases short and J 1 base short, with 4 bases between. The CDR3 totals 13 residues. Written as DNA, the CDR3 is TGCAGTGCTAGAGACAGGAGCAATCAGCCCCAGCATTTT. It yields the protein CSARDRSNQPQHF.

This clonotype was observed a handful of times. This chain links TRBV12-3 or TRBV12-4 with TRBJ2-7; 10 bases align to TRBD2. This CDR3 comprises 15 residues. V was pared by 6 bases and J by 2 bases, with 7 bases of the junction left unmatched. DNA of the CDR3: TGTGCCAGCAGGTCTAGCGGGAGTGGGCCCTACGAGCAGTACTTC. It codes for CASRSSGSGPYEQYF.

A remark on this clonotype: This CDR3 fails to terminate in the conserved phenylalanine or tryptophan, so it likely reflects a read error. The chain links TRBV20-1 to TRBJ2-7; TRBD2 aligns across 13 bases. Germline lookup yields CDR1 DFQATT and CDR2 SNEGSKA (reference sequence). CDR3 length: 14 amino acids. V lost 4 bases, J lost 4 bases, and 4 bases stayed unmatched. The CDR3, as DNA: TGCAGTGCTAAGGGACTAGCGGGGAGATACGAGCAGTACTTA. Translating it yields CSAKGLAGRYEQYL.

The rearrangement joins TRBV14 to TRBJ2-3, with D perhaps matching TRBD1 (6 bases). V was pared by 1 base and J by 8 bases, with 13 bases between. The CDR3 runs to 14 residues. CDR1 SGHDN and CDR2 FVKESK come from the germline V gene. CDR3 loop: CASSQVSGAVTQYF. The CDR3 DNA is TGTGCCAGCAGCCAAGTTTCAGGGGCAGTTACGCAGTATTTT.

This clonotype was detected a few times. This chain uses TRBV12-3 or TRBV12-4 with TRBJ1-6; 11 bases line up with TRBD1. The CDR3 loop spans 16 amino acids. With 3 bases clipped from V and 8 bases from J, the junction kept 6 bases outside the gene matches. As DNA, the CDR3 is TGTGCCAGCAGTTTCCCAGGACAGGGGGCGGATTCACCCCTCCACTTT. Translation gives CASSFPGQGADSPLHF.

This clonotype has ten or more counts. DNA of the CDR3: TGTGCCAGCAGCTTAGTGGGGAAGAGTACCAATGAGCAGTTCTTC. It is translated as CASSLVGKSTNEQFF. The genes are TRBV13 and TRBJ2-1; no definite D call. The CDR3 extends over 15 amino acids. V lost 1 base and J lost 6, with 13 bases in between. Per germline, CDR1 PRHDT and CDR2 FYEKMQ (reference sequence).

V gene TRBV20-1 combines with J gene TRBJ2-3; D is perhaps TRBD2 (5 bases). The ends were cut back, 8 bases at V and 1 base at J, with 16 bases in the middle. The length of the CDR3 is 14 residues. CDR1 and CDR2 (germline): DFQATT, SNEGSKA (reference sequence). The CDR3, as DNA: TGCAGTTCGCGGGCCGTACACGGCACAGATACGCAGTATTTT. It specifies CSSRAVHGTDTQYF.

In this sample, this clonotype turned up a few times. The V and J genes are TRBV12-3 or TRBV12-4 and TRBJ2-3; 14 bases fit TRBD2. V trimming: 5 bases; J trimming: 3 bases; junction bases outside the gene matches: 10. The CDR3 is made up of 18 amino acids. The CDR3 DNA sequence: TGTGCCAGCAGTGACCGACTAGCGGGAGGGGTAAAGACAGATACGCAGTATTTT. It yields the protein CASSDRLAGGVKTDTQYF.

This sequence joins TRBV7-2 and TRBJ1-5; D possibly corresponds to TRBD1 (5 bases). Germline-derived CDR1 and CDR2 are SGHTA and FQGNSA. V was shortened by 5 bases and J by 0 bases, with 14 bases between the two germline ends. The CDR3 consists of 16 residues. Here the CDR3 DNA reads TGTGCCAGCAGCCCCCTCCGGGACTTTAGCAATCAGCCCCAGCATTTT. It is translated as CASSPLRDFSNQPQHF.

For this clonotype: A much larger clone differs by one base, so this may be a read error. The genes are TRBV10-3 and TRBJ2-5; either TRBD1 or TRBD2 may fit D (5 bases each). The better agreement between TRBJ2-7 and the DNA end casts doubt on the J call. The CDR3 has 13 amino acids. Germline V gene lookup returns CDR1 ENHRY and CDR2 SYGVKD. The CDR3 loop reads CAIRGTDSHEQYF. CDR3 nucleotide sequence: TGTGCCATCAGGGGGACCGACTCCCACGAGCAGTACTTC.

This clonotype was counted between two and nine times. The chain carries TRBV20-1 and TRBJ2-3; a weak D match, TRBD1 (5 bases). The germline CDR1 and CDR2 sequences are DFQATT and SNEGSKA (reference sequence). The CDR3 extends over 14 amino acids. Trimming removed 0 bases at V and 6 bases at J, with 13 bases between. CDR3 protein: CSARDYARADTQYF. The CDR3 region has the DNA TGCAGTGCTAGAGATTACGCCAGGGCCGATACGCAGTATTTT.

The chain has TRBV5-1 and TRBJ2-6; 7 positions match TRBD1. V lost 5 bases to trimming and J lost 0 bases; unmatched junction nucleotides: 20. Looked up from germline, CDR1 is SGHRS and CDR2 is YFSETQ. CDR3 length: 21 residues. CDR3 protein: CASSFGRVPVRGNSGANVLTF. The DNA for the CDR3 is TGCGCCAGCAGTTTCGGGCGGGTCCCAGTCAGGGGGAACTCTGGGGCCAACGTCCTGACTTTC.

The rearrangement uses TRBV15 and TRBJ1-1; D call uncertain. Germline loops: CDR1 LNHNV, CDR2 YYDKDF (reference sequence). The V gene lost 1 base and the J gene lost 1 base, with 13 bases spanning the gap. There are 16 residues in the CDR3. DNA for the CDR3: TGTGCCACCAGCAGAGGTAGTGGCAGGAGGAACACTGAAGCTTTCTTT. It codes for CATSRGSGRRNTEAFF.

Only a few counts were recorded for this clonotype. This chain links TRBV15 with TRBJ2-3, with 8 positions matching TRBD2. Germline V lookup: CDR1 LNHNV, CDR2 YYDKDF (reference sequence). The ends lost 1 base at V and 1 base at J; junction bases unmatched: 13. There are 19 residues in the CDR3. The CDR3 reads CATSRALYLAGKGTDTQYF. The CDR3 coding sequence is TGTGCCACCAGCAGAGCTCTTTATCTAGCGGGTAAGGGCACAGATACGCAGTATTTT.

This clonotype occurred a few times. J is TRBJ2-5 and V is TRBV10-3; D is uncertain. Trimming left V 7 bases short and J 1 base short, with 10 bases between. The V gene's germline CDR1 is ENHRY and CDR2 SYGVKD. CDR3 length equals 13 residues. CDR3 sequence (DNA): TGTGCCATCACCCCGCATATCCAAGAGACCCAGTACTTC. This sequence encodes CAITPHIQETQYF.

This clonotype turned up a few times. CDR3 amino acids: CSVGTGSSYNEQYF. As DNA, the CDR3 is TGCAGCGTCGGGACAGGGAGCTCCTACAATGAGCAGTACTTC. The chain recombines TRBV29-1 with TRBJ2-1; TRBD1 matches 9 bases. The tail of the sequence fits TRBJ2-7 better, so the J call may be wrong. Germline loops: CDR1 SQVTM, CDR2 ANQGSEA. This CDR3 has 14 amino acids.

The V call is TRBV7-2, the J call TRBJ1-1; D is ambiguous. V dropped 1 base and J dropped 4 bases, with 16 bases sitting between them. This CDR3 is 16 amino acids long. CDR1 is SGHTA and CDR2 is FQGNSA in the germline V gene. The CDR3 nucleotides are TGTGCCAGCAGCTTAGTGGTGGTCGGGAGCGGCACTGAAGCTTTCTTT. Residues: CASSLVVVGSGTEAFF.

The genes are TRBV25-1 and TRBJ2-3; TRBD1 matches at 7 bases. CDR1 and CDR2 (germline): MGHDK, SYGVNS. The CDR3 loop spans 18 amino acids. The V gene end was trimmed by 3 bases and the J gene end by 1 base; junction bases not matched to a gene: 13. CDR3 sequence: CASSDFLGGPSGTDTQYF. The DNA of the CDR3 is TGTGCCAGCAGTGACTTTTTAGGGGGCCCCAGTGGCACAGATACGCAGTATTTT.

There are a few counts of this clonotype. The chain uses TRBV7-2 and TRBJ2-5, with TRBD2 identical over 10 bases. The V gene end was trimmed by 4 bases and the J gene end by 0 bases; junction bases not matched to a gene: 11. Looked up from germline, CDR1 is SGHTA and CDR2 is FQGNSA. The CDR3 runs 18 residues. The CDR3 coding sequence is TGTGCCAGCAGCTCCTCAAGTACACTAGCGGGGAACCAAGAGACCCAGTACTTC. Translating it yields CASSSSSTLAGNQETQYF. The complete variable domain, with remaining parts taken from reference TRBV7-2 and TRBJ2-5, reads GAGVSQSPSNKVTEKGKDVELRCDPISGHTALYWYRQSLGQGLEFLIYFQGNSAPDKSGLPSDRFSAERTGGSVSTLTIQRTQQEDSAVYLCASSSSSTLAGNQETQYFGPGTRLLVL.

In regard to this clonotype: A read error may explain this, as a much larger clone is one base away. The chain links TRBV10-3 to TRBJ1-2; no reliable D call. Germline CDR1 ENHRY, CDR2 SYGVKD. The CDR3 sequence is 15 residues long. V lost 0 bases to trimming and J lost 2 bases, with 10 bases between them. The DNA for the CDR3 is TGTGCCATCAGTGAGTCTGCTGATCTCAACTATGGCTACACCTTC. It is translated as CAISESADLNYGYTF.

The genes are TRBV28 and TRBJ2-3; 8 bases align to TRBD2. The CDR3 loop spans 14 amino acids. The V and J ends lost 5 bases and 1 base, in that order; junction bases with no gene match: 2. The V gene's germline CDR1 is MDHEN and CDR2 SYDVKM. The CDR3 DNA is TGTGCCAGCAGTAACGGGGGGGGCACAGATACGCAGTATTTT. Protein: CASSNGGGTDTQYF.

The chain employs TRBV12-3 or TRBV12-4 and TRBJ1-5, with 7 positions matching TRBD1. The CDR3 length is 16 residues. V was pared by 0 bases and J by 7 bases, with 9 bases of the junction left unmatched. The CDR3 loop is CASSLAPGGAGQPQHF. The CDR3, as DNA: TGTGCCAGCAGTTTAGCGCCAGGGGGAGCGGGACAGCCCCAGCATTTT.

The rearrangement uses TRBV20-1 and TRBJ2-7; 8 bases map to TRBD2. The DNA end favors TRBJ2-5, so the J call may be wrong. This CDR3 contains 16 residues. Germline V lookup: CDR1 DFQATT, CDR2 SNEGSKA (reference sequence). CDR3: CSARDPPGLGGKTQYF. CDR3 in DNA: TGCAGTGCTAGAGATCCCCCGGGACTAGGGGGAAAGACCCAGTACTTC.

The table lists this clonotype with a few counts. The rearrangement uses TRBV6-5 and TRBJ1-1; TRBD1 matches 8 bases. The CDR3 has 15 residues. CDR1 MNHEY and CDR2 SVGAGI come from the germline V gene. Trimming at V came to 2 bases and at J to 1 base, leaving 3 bases not matched to a gene. CDR3 sequence reads: CASSYGGQGNTEAFF. CDR3 DNA sequence: TGTGCCAGCAGTTACGGCGGACAGGGGAACACTGAAGCTTTCTTT.

The table lists this clonotype with a few counts. The chain couples TRBV6-6 to TRBJ1-6; tentatively, D is TRBD1 (5 bases). From germline, CDR1 is MNHNY and CDR2 SVGAGI (reference sequence). V gave up 6 bases and J gave up 1 base, with 7 bases separating them. This CDR3 is 14 amino acids long. CDR3 nucleotide sequence: TGTGCCAGCAGCCGGACATCCTATAATTCACCCCTCCACTTT. Protein: CASSRTSYNSPLHF.

This clonotype was counted only a few times. The J gene is TRBJ1-4, the V gene TRBV6-6, with TRBD1 matching 8 bases. The CDR3 runs 15 residues. The germline V gene encodes CDR1 MNHNY and CDR2 SVGAGI (reference sequence). The ends lost 5 bases at V and 7 bases at J; junction bases unmatched: 9. Written as DNA, the CDR3 is TGTGCCAGCAGTCGGAGTATAGGACAGGGTGAAAAACTGTTTTTT. As protein: CASSRSIGQGEKLFF.

This CDR3 reads CASSPHKNTEAFF. The DNA of the CDR3 is TGTGCCAGCTCACCCCACAAAAACACTGAAGCTTTCTTT. The chain couples TRBV18 to TRBJ1-1, with D unclear. This CDR3 has 13 amino acids. The V end was cut by 3 bases, the J end by 2 bases, with 7 bases between. CDR1 is KGHSH and CDR2 is LQKENI in the germline V gene.

CDR3 nucleotides: TGTGCCAGCAGTGAAGCCCCGGCAGGCAGCAATCAGCCCCAGCATTTT. Residues: CASSEAPAGSNQPQHF. The V call is TRBV6-1, the J call TRBJ1-5; no clear D gene. The CDR3 has 16 residues. CDR1 is MNHNS and CDR2 is SASEGT in the germline V gene. Between the trimmed V and J ends, which lost 0 bases and 1 base, there was a span of 10 bases.

With regard to this clonotype: A read error may account for a junction end that differs from germline. The V gene is TRBV10-3, the J gene TRBJ2-3; weak D call: TRBD2 (6 bases). CDR3 length equals 15 residues. Per germline, CDR1 ENHRY and CDR2 SYGVKD. The CDR3 DNA reads as TGTGCCATCAAAGGCGGGGTTCCACTCACAGATACGCGGTATTTT. Amino acids: CAIKGGVPLTDTRYF.

The rearrangement uses TRBV7-9 and TRBJ2-7, with 14 bases matching TRBD2. The V segment lost 1 base and the J segment 9 bases; nucleotides outside the gene matches: 11. This CDR3 is built from 17 residues. Germline loops: CDR1 SEHNR, CDR2 FQNEAQ (reference sequence). The CDR3 sequence: CASSLGTSGRLVTSQYF. In DNA, the CDR3 is TGTGCCAGCAGCTTAGGGACTAGCGGGAGGTTGGTTACATCGCAGTACTTC.